This T cell receptor (beta chain) was sequenced in a study of PD-L1 blockade in urothelial cancer. TCRdb's copy holds only in-frame clones and misses some; the assay was immunoSEQ multiplex PCR. The sample has around 100,000 clones, roughly 90% seen once; the top ten hold 3% to 4%. Time point described: peripheral blood 6 weeks after treatment start. This clone was counted a few times. Trimming took 4 bases from V and 4 from J, leaving 14 bases between them. CDR1 is LNHDA, CDR2 SQIVND, per germline (reference sequence). CDR3 length: 15 residues. The rearrangement uses TRBV19 and TRBJ1-5, with D possibly being TRBD1 (5 bases). Sequenced material: PBMCs, taken around atezolizumab (anti-PD-L1) treatment. This TCR was sampled from a man aged 60-69 years with urothelial cancer. The DNA for the CDR3 is TGTGCCAGTAGTAGCTCTGGGGGGGGAAATCAGCCCCAGCATTTT. Translating it yields CASSSSGGGNQPQHF. Full variable domain (remainder filled in from reference TRBV19 and TRBJ1-5): DGGITQSPKYLFRKEGQNVTLSCEQNLNHDAMYWYRQDPGQGLRLIYYSQIVNDFQKGDIAEGYSVSREKKESFPLTVTSAQKNPTAFYLCASSSSGGGNQPQHFGDGTRLSIL.